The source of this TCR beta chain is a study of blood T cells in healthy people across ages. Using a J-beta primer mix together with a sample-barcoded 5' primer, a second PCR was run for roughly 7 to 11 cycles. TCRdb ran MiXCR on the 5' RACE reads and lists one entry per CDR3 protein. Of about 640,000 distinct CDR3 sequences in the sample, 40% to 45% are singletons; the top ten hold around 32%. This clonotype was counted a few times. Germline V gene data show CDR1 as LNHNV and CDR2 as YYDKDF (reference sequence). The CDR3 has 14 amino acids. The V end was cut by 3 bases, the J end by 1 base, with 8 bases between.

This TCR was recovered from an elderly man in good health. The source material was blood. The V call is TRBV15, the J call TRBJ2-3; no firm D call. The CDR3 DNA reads TGTGCCACCAGCAGGGCCTCAGGCACAGATACGCAGTATTTT. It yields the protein CATSRASGTDTQYF.